The 12 T cell receptor beta chains presented below share a single source sample, sequenced in a study of vaccination effects on CD4 cells after COVID-19 (dated by TCRdb to between 2022 and 2023). In the ViraFEST assay, PBMC were stimulated with viral peptide pools, and TCR sequencing was then used to find antigen-specific CD4+ T cell clonotypes based on their expansion. After more than 9 days of culture, CD4+ T cells were isolated with the EasySep CD4+ T cell isolation kit. Each participant received two doses of an mRNA SARS-CoV-2 vaccine, either BNT162b2 or mRNA-1273. The library relied on the immunoSEQ multiplex PCR assay. The clones in this table, taken by TCRdb from immuneACCESS, are in-frame only. Not every clone is retained; where verified, under half of the shortfall comes from an unresolved V gene, and the cause of the rest is unknown. This sample holds around 69,000 clones; about 67% were observed only once. Together, the top ten hold approximately 1.5% of the sample.

Antigens of these TCRs are unknown. This material consisted of CD4+ T cells from PBMCs cultured with HCoV-229E spike peptides, taken after COVID-19 vaccination. Sample cell subset or site, as interpreted from the label and publication: HCoV-229E spike overlapping peptide pool stimulation. These receptors came from a human donor who received a COVID-19 vaccine.

This clone was recorded only once. V is TRBV9 and J is TRBJ2-2, with TRBD1 matching 7 bases. Germline assignment: CDR1 SGDLS and CDR2 YYNGEE. CDR3 length equals 15 residues. With V trimmed by 2 bases and J by 4 bases, 5 bases remained unmatched. The CDR3 is CASSVFGDSTGELFF. CDR3 DNA: TGTGCCAGCAGCGTCTTCGGGGACAGCACCGGGGAGCTGTTTTTT.

The chain recombines TRBV7-9 with TRBJ2-1; 9 bases fit TRBD1. CDR3 length equals 15 residues. V gave up 5 bases and J gave up 6 bases; unmatched junction bases: 8. The germline CDR1 and CDR2 sequences are SEHNR and FQNEAQ (reference sequence). CDR3 coding DNA: TGTGCCAGCAGCATCGGGGACAGGGAAGGCAATGAGCAGTTCTTC. It translates to CASSIGDREGNEQFF.

The chain joins TRBV2 to TRBJ2-7; D perhaps matches TRBD1 (6 bases). The CDR3 runs 12 residues. CDR1 SNHLY and CDR2 FYNNEI come from the germline V gene. V gave up 6 bases and J gave up 6 bases, with 12 bases separating them. The CDR3 sequence is CASSLRGSEQYV. CDR3 nucleotides: TGTGCCAGCAGCCTCAGGGGAAGCGAGCAGTACGTC.

This clone was recorded once. DNA for the CDR3: TGCAGTGCTAGTAGTTGGACTAGCGGGGGCCAAGAGACCCAGTACTTC. This sequence encodes CSASSWTSGGQETQYF. J is TRBJ2-5 and V is TRBV20-1; 13 bases agree with TRBD2. The CDR3 is 16 residues long. Looked up from germline, CDR1 is DFQATT and CDR2 is SNEGSKA (reference sequence). The J segment lost 1 base and the V segment lost 3 bases, leaving 5 bases of the junction unmatched.

This chain uses TRBV9 with TRBJ2-1, with D tentatively TRBD2 (5 bases). V was trimmed by 3 bases and J by 10 bases, leaving 11 bases between them. Per germline, CDR1 SGDLS and CDR2 YYNGEE. The CDR3 consists of 12 residues. The CDR3 spells CASSELPGEQFF. As DNA, the CDR3 is TGTGCCAGCAGCGAACTTCCGGGGGAGCAGTTCTTC.

V and J are TRBV29-1 and TRBJ2-2; 8 bases match TRBD1. V was pared by 4 bases and J by 0 bases, with 10 bases of the junction left unmatched. Germline-derived CDR1 and CDR2 are SQVTM and ANQGSEA. The CDR3 is 17 residues long. CDR3 amino acids: CSVVGTGPHANTGELFF. In DNA form, the CDR3 reads TGCAGCGTTGTCGGGACAGGACCTCACGCGAACACCGGGGAGCTGTTTTTT.

This chain connects TRBV5-1 to TRBJ2-6; D call uncertain. CDR3 size: 16 residues. CDR1 is SGHRS and CDR2 is YFSETQ in the germline V gene. The V and J ends lost 7 bases and 0 bases respectively, with 14 bases between them. The CDR3 protein is CASSRIGVSGANVLTF. As DNA, the CDR3 is TGCGCCAGCTCCCGGATAGGTGTCTCTGGGGCCAACGTCCTGACTTTC.

In its sample, this clone was seen a few times. The rearrangement joins TRBV6-5 to TRBJ2-2; 9 nucleotides align to TRBD1. Trimming cost V 6 bases and J 5 bases; bases outside gene matches: 4. Germline loops: CDR1 MNHEY, CDR2 SVGAGI. This CDR3 is built from 14 residues. CDR3 sequence: CASRQGARTGELFF. The CDR3 DNA reads as TGTGCCAGCAGACAGGGGGCGCGTACCGGGGAGCTGTTTTTT.

V gene TRBV5-6 combines with J gene TRBJ2-3; TRBD2 agrees at 14 bases. V shed 0 bases and J 5 bases; nucleotides not matched to a gene: 8. The CDR3 spans 18 residues. Germline CDR1 SGHDT, CDR2 YYEEEE. As DNA, the CDR3 is TGTGCCAGCAGCTTGGCCCGACTAGCGGGGGGGCGGGGAGATACGCAGTATTTT. This encodes CASSLARLAGGRGDTQYF.

The gene calls are TRBV9 and TRBJ2-3, with 11 bases fitting TRBD1. This CDR3 spans 21 amino acids. V shed 7 bases and J 2 bases; nucleotides not matched to a gene: 24. Per the germline V gene, CDR1 is SGDLS and CDR2 is YYNGEE. As DNA, the CDR3 is TGTGCCAGCCCCGAACATCCTGAGGTGGACAGGGGGCGACTACCCACAGATACGCAGTATTTT. Protein sequence: CASPEHPEVDRGRLPTDTQYF.

The gene calls are TRBV5-1 and TRBJ1-1; D is unclear. Per germline, CDR1 SGHRS and CDR2 YFSETQ. The CDR3 contains 13 residues. Deletions cut 5 bases from V and 0 bases from J, with 8 bases between. This CDR3 reads CASSQNLNTEAFF. The CDR3 coding sequence is TGCGCCAGCAGTCAGAACTTGAACACTGAAGCTTTCTTT.

The rearrangement joins TRBV6-5 to TRBJ2-1; D is unclear. V was cut by 0 bases and J by 10 bases, with 13 bases left in between. The CDR3 extends over 14 amino acids. The V gene's germline CDR1 is MNHEY and CDR2 SVGAGI. CDR3 sequence (DNA): TGTGCCAGCAGTTACTCGCGCCAAAGTGGGGAGCAGTTCTTC. Translating it yields CASSYSRQSGEQFF.